Each of the 16 T cell receptor beta chains below was sequenced from the same sample in a study of T cells in Graves' hyperthyroidism and ophthalmopathy. TCR beta CDR3 region amplification was performed from RNA transcripts. TCR CDR3 regions were first amplified by RT-PCR with HTBI primers. TCRdb fed the multiplex PCR reads into MiXCR, producing one record per CDR3 protein. The sample records some 600,000 distinct CDR3 sequences, about 14% being singletons. The sequencing sample was made of blood. These receptors came from a woman in her 30s with Graves' hyperthyroidism that later progressed to Graves' ophthalmopathy.

The gene calls are TRBV3-1 and TRBJ2-4; 12 bases fit TRBD2. With V trimmed by 0 bases and J by 1 base, 13 bases remained unmatched. The CDR3 consists of 21 residues. Germline loops: CDR1 LGHDT, CDR2 YNNKEL (reference sequence). As DNA, the CDR3 is TGTGCCAGCAGCCAAGATCAGGCGGCTAGCGGGAGGGGGGTTGCCAAAAACATTCAGTACTTC. Translation gives CASSQDQAASGRGVAKNIQYF.

The chain uses TRBV6-1 and TRBJ2-7; 8 bases agree with TRBD2. V was pared by 8 bases and J by 0 bases, with 6 bases of the junction left unmatched. The CDR3 is 14 amino acids. Germline V lookup: CDR1 MNHNS, CDR2 SASEGT. DNA of the CDR3: TGTGCCAGCCGGATAGCGGGAAGCTCCTACGAGCAGTACTTC. Translated: CASRIAGSSYEQYF.

Only a few counts were recorded for this clonotype. The V and J genes are TRBV28 and TRBJ2-1; D assignment may be TRBD1 or TRBD2 (5 bases each). CDR1 MDHEN and CDR2 SYDVKM come from the germline V gene. The CDR3 is 15 residues long. V lost 3 bases to trimming and J lost 3 bases, with 12 bases between them. As DNA, the CDR3 is TGTGCCAGCAGTTTTTCGAGGGGAATCTACAATGAGCAGTTCTTC. This encodes CASSFSRGIYNEQFF.

This clonotype was counted ten times or more. This chain uses TRBV5-8 with TRBJ2-2, with D possibly being TRBD2 (6 bases). Germline CDR1 is SGHTS and CDR2 is YDEGEE. The CDR3 is made up of 16 amino acids. V shed 3 bases and J shed 1 base, with 13 bases lying between them. The CDR3 bases are TGTGCCAGCAGCTGGGGAGGCGGGATGAACACCGGGGAGCTGTTTTTT. Its translation is CASSWGGGMNTGELFF.

With regard to this clonotype: One base away lies a much larger clone, so this may be a sequencing read error. The chain has TRBV29-1 and TRBJ1-2, with D perhaps TRBD1 (5 bases). This CDR3 comprises 14 residues. Trimming shortened V by 3 bases and J by 7 bases, and 18 bases separated the two germline ends. The V gene's germline CDR1 is SQVTM and CDR2 ANQGSEA. The CDR3 loop is CSVELTGAYSGYTF. CDR3 coding DNA: TGCAGCGTTGAGCTAACAGGCGCTTACAGTGGCTACACCTTC.

The sample holds many counts of this clonotype. The CDR3: CASSVLAEISVYEQYF. The DNA for the CDR3 is TGTGCCAGCAGTGTGCTAGCGGAGATTAGCGTCTACGAGCAGTACTTC. The chain recombines TRBV2 with TRBJ2-7; 7 bases are shared with TRBD2. Germline CDR1 SNHLY, CDR2 FYNNEI. V trimming: 4 bases; J trimming: 3 bases; junction bases outside the gene matches: 12. This CDR3 region has 16 residues. The entire variable domain, with the rest obtained from reference TRBV2 and TRBJ2-7, is as follows: EPEVTQTPSHQVTQMGQEVILRCVPISNHLYFYWYRQILGQKVEFLVSFYNNEISEKSEIFDDQFSVERPDGSNFTLKIRSTKLEDSAMYFCASSVLAEISVYEQYFGPGTRLTVT.

This clonotype was picked up many times. The chain links TRBV18 to TRBJ2-1; D is undetermined. The CDR3 is 15 residues long. Germline assignment: CDR1 KGHSH and CDR2 LQKENI. Trimming removed 3 bases from V and 2 bases from J, with 11 bases in between. This CDR3 is CASSPEVKPYNEQFF. CDR3 coding DNA: TGTGCCAGCTCACCGGAAGTGAAGCCCTACAATGAGCAGTTCTTC.

The chain uses TRBV28 and TRBJ1-1, with a tentative D call TRBD1 (5 bases). Trimming pared 5 bases from V and 3 bases from J, leaving 19 bases between. Germline V gene sequence: CDR1 MDHEN, CDR2 SYDVKM. The CDR3 extends over 16 amino acids. This CDR3 reads CASSPLFQGVHTEAFF. In DNA, the CDR3 is TGTGCCAGCAGTCCCCTCTTCCAGGGCGTTCACACTGAAGCTTTCTTT.

This clonotype was counted only a few times. The chain links TRBV7-9 to TRBJ2-1, with 7 bases identical to TRBD1. CDR1 and CDR2 from the germline V gene are SEHNR and FQNEAQ (reference sequence). Unmatched junction bases numbered 7, after V lost 5 bases and J lost 6 bases. This CDR3 is built from 14 residues. CDR3 nucleotides: TGTGCCAGCAGCCGCTTTGGGACAGTCAATGAGCAGTTCTTC. This translates into CASSRFGTVNEQFF.

This clonotype was recorded at least ten times. This rearrangement joins TRBV11-2 to TRBJ1-1, with TRBD1 as a possible D gene (5 bases). CDR1 and CDR2 from the germline V gene are SGHAT and FQNNGV. Trimming took 0 bases from V and 0 from J, leaving 8 bases between them. The CDR3 runs 15 residues. In DNA form, the CDR3 reads TGTGCCAGCAGCTTAGATGGGGGGGTGAACACTGAAGCTTTCTTT. Translating gives CASSLDGGVNTEAFF. The full variable domain, completed using reference TRBV11-2 and TRBJ1-1, is EAGVAQSPRYKIIEKRQSVAFWCNPISGHATLYWYQQILGQGPKLLIQFQNNGVVDDSQLPKDRFSAERLKGVDSTLKIQPAKLEDSAVYLCASSLDGGVNTEAFFGQGTRLTVV.

This clonotype has just one count. The chain recombines TRBV11-2 with TRBJ2-1; the D gene could be TRBD1 or TRBD2 (5 bases each). Trimming stripped 0 bases from V and 10 bases from J, with 13 bases between. Germline V lookup: CDR1 SGHAT, CDR2 FQNNGV. The CDR3 is 14 amino acids. CDR3 sequence (DNA): TGTGCCAGCAGCTTAGATACAGTCGGGACGGAGCAGTTCTTC. Encoded protein: CASSLDTVGTEQFF.

This clonotype was observed at least ten times. The chain combines TRBV20-1 with TRBJ1-1; no reliable D call. The CDR3 spans 13 residues. V lost 3 bases to trimming and J lost 1 base, with 9 bases between them. Germline V lookup: CDR1 DFQATT, CDR2 SNEGSKA (reference sequence). The CDR3 sequence: CSASARANTEAFF. CDR3 in DNA: TGCAGTGCTAGTGCGAGAGCGAACACTGAAGCTTTCTTT.

For this clonotype: Being one base from a much bigger clone, this may be a read error. The CDR3 loop is CASSPLLGRDQPQHF. The CDR3 DNA reads TGTGCCAGCAGCCCCCTCTTGGGCAGGGATCAGCCCCAGCATTTT. The V and J genes are TRBV11-3 and TRBJ1-5; weak D call: TRBD1 (5 bases). The CDR3 loop spans 15 amino acids. V was clipped by 5 bases and J by 5 bases, with 16 bases between them. CDR1 SGHNT and CDR2 YENEEA come from the germline V gene.

There are many counts of this clonotype. The rearrangement joins TRBV3-1 to TRBJ1-1; D uncertain. CDR3 length: 14 residues. Trimming stripped 2 bases from V and 4 bases from J, with 11 bases between. Germline values: CDR1 LGHDT, CDR2 YNNKEL (reference sequence). Written as DNA, the CDR3 is TGTGCCAGCAGCCAACTTGGCCTGGGCACTGAAGCTTTCTTT. Its protein is CASSQLGLGTEAFF.

This clonotype was seen only a few times. V is TRBV5-4 and J is TRBJ2-3, with TRBD2 matching over 8 bases. Germline CDR1 and CDR2: SGHNT and YYREEE (reference sequence). After removal of 0 bases from V and 5 bases from J, the junction contained 8 bases not matched to a gene. This CDR3 has 16 amino acids. The CDR3 sequence is CASSLGSAGAGDTQYF. CDR3 in DNA: TGTGCCAGCAGCTTGGGATCAGCGGGAGCTGGAGATACGCAGTATTTT. Full variable domain (missing parts from reference TRBV5-4 and TRBJ2-3): ETGVTQSPTHLIKTRGQQVTLRCSSQSGHNTVSWYQQALGQGPQFIFQYYREEENGRGNFPPRFSGLQFPNYSSELNVNALELDDSALYLCASSLGSAGAGDTQYFGPGTRLTVL.

This clonotype was seen many times. The chain combines TRBV20-1 with TRBJ2-7, with 7 bases identical to TRBD2. Germline V CDR1 and CDR2: DFQATT, SNEGSKA (reference sequence). This CDR3 region has 16 residues. V lost 3 bases, J lost 5 bases, and 16 bases stayed unmatched. For the CDR3, the DNA is TGCAGTGCTAGTCCCACCACTAGCGCCACGGTCCACGAGCAGTACTTC. The encoded protein is CSASPTTSATVHEQYF.